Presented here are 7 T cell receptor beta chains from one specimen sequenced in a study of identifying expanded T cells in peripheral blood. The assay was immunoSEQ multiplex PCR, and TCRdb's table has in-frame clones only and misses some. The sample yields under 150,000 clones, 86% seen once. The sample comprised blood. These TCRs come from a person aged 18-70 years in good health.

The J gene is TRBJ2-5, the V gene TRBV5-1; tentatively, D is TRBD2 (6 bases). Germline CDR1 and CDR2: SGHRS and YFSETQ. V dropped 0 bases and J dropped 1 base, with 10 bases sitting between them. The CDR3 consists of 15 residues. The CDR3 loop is CASSLAGAFQETQYF. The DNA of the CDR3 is TGCGCCAGCAGCTTGGCGGGAGCATTCCAAGAGACCCAGTACTTC.

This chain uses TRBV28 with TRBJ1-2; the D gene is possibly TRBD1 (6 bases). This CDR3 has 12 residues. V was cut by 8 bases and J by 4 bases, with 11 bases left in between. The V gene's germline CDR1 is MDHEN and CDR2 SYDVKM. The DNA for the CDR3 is TGTGCCAGCGGTAACAGGGTCTATGGCTACACCTTC. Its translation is CASGNRVYGYTF.

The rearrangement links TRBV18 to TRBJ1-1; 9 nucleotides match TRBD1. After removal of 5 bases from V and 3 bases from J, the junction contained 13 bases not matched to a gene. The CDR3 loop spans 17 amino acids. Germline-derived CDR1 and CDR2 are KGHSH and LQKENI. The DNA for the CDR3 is TGTGCCAGCTCATCGAGACAGGGGGAACGGGCAGACACTGAAGCTTTCTTT. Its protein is CASSSRQGERADTEAFF.

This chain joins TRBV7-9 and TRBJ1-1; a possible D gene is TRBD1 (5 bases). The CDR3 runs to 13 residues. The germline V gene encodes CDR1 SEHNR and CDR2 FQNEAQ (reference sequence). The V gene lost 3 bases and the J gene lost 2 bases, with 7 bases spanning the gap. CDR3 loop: CASSFQGNTEAFF. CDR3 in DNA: TGTGCCAGCAGCTTCCAGGGAAACACTGAAGCTTTCTTT.

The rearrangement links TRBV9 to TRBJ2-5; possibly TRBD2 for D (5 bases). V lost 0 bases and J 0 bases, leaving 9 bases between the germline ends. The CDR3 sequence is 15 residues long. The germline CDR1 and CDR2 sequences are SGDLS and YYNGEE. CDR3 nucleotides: TGTGCCAGCAGCGTAGGGGCCGGGAACCAAGAGACCCAGTACTTC. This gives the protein CASSVGAGNQETQYF. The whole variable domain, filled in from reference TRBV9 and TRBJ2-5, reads DSGVTQTPKHLITATGQRVTLRCSPRSGDLSVYWYQQSLDQGLQFLIQYYNGEERAKGNILERFSAQQFPDLHSELNLSSLELGDSALYFCASSVGAGNQETQYFGPGTRLLVL.

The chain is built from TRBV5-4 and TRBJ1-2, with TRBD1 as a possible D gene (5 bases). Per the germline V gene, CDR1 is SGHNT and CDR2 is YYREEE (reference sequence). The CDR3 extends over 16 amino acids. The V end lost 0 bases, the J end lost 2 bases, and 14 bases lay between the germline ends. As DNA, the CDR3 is TGTGCCAGCAGCTTGGAGGGACTATTAACGAACTATGGCTACACCTTC. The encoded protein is CASSLEGLLTNYGYTF.

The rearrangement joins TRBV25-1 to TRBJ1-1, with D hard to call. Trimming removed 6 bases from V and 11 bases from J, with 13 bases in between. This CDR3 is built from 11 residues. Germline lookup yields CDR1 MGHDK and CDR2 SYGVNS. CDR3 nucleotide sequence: TGTGCCAGCAGCCCGGGATTAGGTGCTTTCTTT. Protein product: CASSPGLGAFF.